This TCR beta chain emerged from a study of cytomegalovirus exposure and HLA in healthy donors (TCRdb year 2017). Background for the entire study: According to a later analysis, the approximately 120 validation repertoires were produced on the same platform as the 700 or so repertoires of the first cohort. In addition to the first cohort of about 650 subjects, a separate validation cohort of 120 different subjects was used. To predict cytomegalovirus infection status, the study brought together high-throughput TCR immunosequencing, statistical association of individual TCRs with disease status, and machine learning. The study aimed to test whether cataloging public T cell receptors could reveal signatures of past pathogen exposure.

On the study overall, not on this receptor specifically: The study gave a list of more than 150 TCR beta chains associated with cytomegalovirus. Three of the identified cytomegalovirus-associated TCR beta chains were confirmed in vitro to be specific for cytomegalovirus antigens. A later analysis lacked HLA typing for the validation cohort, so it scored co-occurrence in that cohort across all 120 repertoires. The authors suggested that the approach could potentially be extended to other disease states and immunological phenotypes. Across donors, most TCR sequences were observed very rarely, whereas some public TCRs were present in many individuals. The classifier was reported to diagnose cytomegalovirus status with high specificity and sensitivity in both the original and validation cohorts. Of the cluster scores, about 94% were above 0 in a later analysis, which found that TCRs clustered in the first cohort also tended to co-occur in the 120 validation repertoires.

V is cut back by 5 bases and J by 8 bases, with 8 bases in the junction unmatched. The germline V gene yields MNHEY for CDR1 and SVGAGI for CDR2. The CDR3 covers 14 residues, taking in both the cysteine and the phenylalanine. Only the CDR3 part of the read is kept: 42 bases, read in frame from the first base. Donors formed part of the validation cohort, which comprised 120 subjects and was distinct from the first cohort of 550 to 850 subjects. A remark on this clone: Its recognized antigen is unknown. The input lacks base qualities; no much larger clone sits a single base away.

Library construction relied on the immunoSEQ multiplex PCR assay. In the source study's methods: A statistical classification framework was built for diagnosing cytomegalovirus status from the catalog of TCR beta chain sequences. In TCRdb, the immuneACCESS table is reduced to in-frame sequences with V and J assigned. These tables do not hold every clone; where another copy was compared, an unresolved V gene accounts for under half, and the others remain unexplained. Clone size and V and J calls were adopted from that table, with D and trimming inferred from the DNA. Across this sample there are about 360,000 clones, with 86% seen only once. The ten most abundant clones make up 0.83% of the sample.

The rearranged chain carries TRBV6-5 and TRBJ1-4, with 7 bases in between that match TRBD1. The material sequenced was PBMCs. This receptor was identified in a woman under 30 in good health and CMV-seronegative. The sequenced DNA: TGTGCCAGCAGTGAGGACAGGTTAGGGGAAAAACTGTTTTTT. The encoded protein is CASSEDRLGEKLFF.